A selection of T cell receptor beta chains follows, all from one sample in a study of T cells after yellow fever vaccination. One entry per CDR3 protein, called by TCRdb with MiXCR from the 5' RACE reads. The repertoire holds some 350,000 distinct CDR3 sequences, with under 7.5% as singletons. The source was PBMCs, collected 5 days after the yellow fever booster vaccination. The receptors originated from a young man who received the YFV17D yellow fever vaccine. The CDR3 runs from the conserved cysteine through the conserved F or W. Each record gives: V gene, D gene, clone size, J gene, CDR3 DNA, CDR3 protein. A D gene is named only where the DNA matches it firmly. The size entry is marked missing in some rows and otherwise reads once, few, many or a size class.

TRBV12-3/TRBV12-4	TRBD1	many	TRBJ2-2	TGTGCCAGCAGCAGGGACAGTTCTGAAGAGCTGTTTTTT	CASSRDSSEELFF
TRBV18	TRBD1	NA	TRBJ2-7	TGTGCCAGCTCACCACGTTCACAGGGGGCAAACGAGCAGTACTTC	CASSPRSQGANEQYF
TRBV20-1	NA	once	TRBJ2-1	TGCTGTGCTAGGGGGGTTGGTAGCTCCTACAATGAGCAGTTCTTC	CCARGVGSSYNEQFF
TRBV7-8	TRBD2	few	TRBJ2-3	TGTGCCAGCAGCTTAGGACCGGGACTAGCCCTAACGGATACGCAGTATTTT	CASSLGPGLALTDTQYF
TRBV6-5	NA	NA	TRBJ1-1	TGTGCCAGCAGTTACGGACCGCCGAACACTGAAGCTTTCTTT	CASSYGPPNTEAFF
TRBV20-1	TRBD2	few	TRBJ2-7	TGCAGTGCTAGAAGAGGCGGGAGGGCTTACGAGCAGTACTTC	CSARRGGRAYEQYF
TRBV29-1	TRBD1	few	TRBJ1-1	TGCAGCGTTGTGGGACAGGCAATTGAAGCTTTCTTT	CSVVGQAIEAFF
TRBV4-3	NA	many	TRBJ2-3	TGCGCCAGCAGCCAAGATCGGGGAGTGGATACGCAGTATTTT	CASSQDRGVDTQYF
TRBV7-2	NA	NA	TRBJ1-1	TGTGCCAGCAGCCCTCTCCCCGGGAACACTGAAGCTTTCTTT	CASSPLPGNTEAFF
TRBV29-1	NA	few	TRBJ2-2	TGCAGCGTTGGGGAACAGCACACCGGGGAGCTGTTTTTT	CSVGEQHTGELFF
TRBV24-1	NA	NA	TRBJ2-5	TGTGCCACCAGCCAGGACCCCTCCCAAGAGACCCAGTACTTC	CATSQDPSQETQYF
TRBV4-3	TRBD2	few	TRBJ2-2	TGCGCCAGCAGCCAGATTAGCGGGAGCCCCGGGGAGCTGTTTTTT	CASSQISGSPGELFF
TRBV10-3	NA	NA	TRBJ2-5	TGTGCCACCGGACTCACCCCGTGGGAGACCCAGTACTTC	CATGLTPWETQYF
TRBV2	TRBD1	NA	TRBJ2-2	TGTGCCAGCAGTTCGGAAGGGGGCCTGGGGGTCCGGGAGCTGTTTTTT	CASSSEGGLGVRELFF
TRBV6-5	NA	few	TRBJ1-1	TGTGCCAGCAGTTTAGATAAGCGTCTGGGCACTGAAGCTTTCTTT	CASSLDKRLGTEAFF
TRBV20-1	NA	few	TRBJ1-4	TGCAGTGCACAGATGGGGAGCACTAATGAAAAACTGTTTTTT	CSAQMGSTNEKLFF
TRBV7-6	NA	many	TRBJ2-1	TGTGCCAGCAGCTTAGCCCCCTCTAATGAGCAGTTCTTC	CASSLAPSNEQFF
TRBV27	NA	many	TRBJ2-5	TGTGCCAGCAGCACGACAGTTCAAGAGACCCAGTACTTC	CASSTTVQETQYF
TRBV28	NA	NA	TRBJ2-4	TGTGCCAGCAGTTTGGGCTATGCTCAGTACTTC	CASSLGYAQYF
TRBV29-1	NA	many	TRBJ2-3	TGCAGCTCTTCGGGGGCCTACACAGATACGCAGTATTTT	CSSSGAYTDTQYF
TRBV24-1	NA	NA	TRBJ1-4	TGTGCCACCAGTGATTCTCGGGACCGAGCTGGAAAACTGTTTTTT	CATSDSRDRAGKLFF
TRBV29-1	TRBD2	NA	TRBJ2-5	TGCAGCATCACCCCCGGACTAGCGGTGAGAGAGACCCAGTACTTC	CSITPGLAVRETQYF
TRBV4-3	NA	many	TRBJ1-4	TGCGCCAGCAGCCAAGATCGTCCAGGGGCTAATGAAAAACTGTTTTTT	CASSQDRPGANEKLFF
TRBV20-1	NA	few	TRBJ1-1	TGCAGTGCTCTACGCACGGGTACGGCTGAAGCTTTCTTT	CSALRTGTAEAFF
TRBV20-1	TRBD2	few	TRBJ2-5	TGCAGTGCTAGAGTCCCGCGGGGGGACACGCCATACCAAGAGACCCAGTACTTC	CSARVPRGDTPYQETQYF
TRBV7-2	NA	few	TRBJ1-2	TGTGCCAGCAGCTTCGCAGGTAGCTATGGCTACACCTTC	CASSFAGSYGYTF
TRBV7-2	TRBD1	few	TRBJ2-3	TGTGCCAGCAGCTCCCGGGACAGGGGGCTGGATACGCAGTATTTT	CASSSRDRGLDTQYF
TRBV19	TRBD1	NA	TRBJ1-1	TGTGCCAGTAGTGTCGCTTTGACAGGGGACACTGAAGCTTTCTTT	CASSVALTGDTEAFF
TRBV7-9	TRBD1	many	TRBJ2-7	TGTGCCAGCAGCTTAGATTTGGGGACAGGTGCCTACGAGCAGTACTTC	CASSLDLGTGAYEQYF
TRBV6-2/TRBV6-3	NA	many	TRBJ2-2	TGTGCCAGCAGTTACGGAGACACCGGGGAGCTGTTTTTT	CASSYGDTGELFF
TRBV7-2	TRBD2	NA	TRBJ2-3	TGTGCCAGCAGCTTAGGTGGTAGCGGGAGGTTAGATACGCAGTATTTT	CASSLGGSGRLDTQYF
TRBV10-3	TRBD2	few	TRBJ2-1	TGTGCCATCTTGGGGGTGGTCCAGGGACTAAAGGGCCACAATGAGCAGTTCTTC	CAILGVVQGLKGHNEQFF
TRBV27	TRBD1	few	TRBJ2-7	TGTGCCAGACAGGGGGCCGGCAACGAGCAGTACTTC	CARQGAGNEQYF
TRBV4-2	NA	NA	TRBJ2-7	TGTGCCAGCAGCCAAGAGGGGGGGGCGGGATACTCCTACGAGCAGTACTTC	CASSQEGGAGYSYEQYF
TRBV15	NA	NA	TRBJ1-5	TGTGCCACCAGCAGAGAGGGTAATCAGCCCCAGCATTTT	CATSREGNQPQHF